These 21 T cell receptor beta chains share one sample of origin, sequenced in a study of human T cells and chemical hapten exposure. The time point here: patch test 1, 2 weeks after DPC sensitization. The sample's treatment: therapeutic diphenylcyclopropenone sensitization with weekly scalp DPC. TCRdb fed the RACE reads into MiXCR, producing one record per CDR3 protein. The sample gives about 99,000 distinct CDR3 sequences, roughly an eighth of which show up once; roughly 2.1% is in the top ten. Material: whole blood, obtained in connection with sensitization to the hapten diphenylcyclopropenone (DPC). These receptors were collected from a middle-aged woman with alopecia areata. Some clones in this sample may be carry-over from other donors' samples.

This chain connects TRBV6-2 or TRBV6-3 to TRBJ2-5; D is unresolved. The CDR3 is made up of 11 amino acids. CDR1 is MNHEY and CDR2 is SVGEGT in the germline V gene. V was shortened by 6 bases and J by 3 bases, with 5 bases between the two germline ends. CDR3 amino acids: CASRGKETQYF. The CDR3 DNA reads TGTGCCAGCAGAGGAAAAGAGACCCAGTACTTC.

This clonotype was seen more than once but under ten times. V is TRBV6-1 and J is TRBJ2-7; TRBD2 agrees at 9 bases. The V and J ends lost 10 bases and 6 bases, in that order; junction bases with no gene match: 22. Germline loops: CDR1 MNHNS, CDR2 SASEGT. The CDR3 contains 17 residues. The CDR3 bases are TGTGCCACCCGTAGTCCTTTTCGCGGGAGGGCCTTAGGCGAGCAGTACTTC. The encoded protein is CATRSPFRGRALGEQYF.

The sample holds a few counts of this clonotype. This chain joins TRBV11-2 and TRBJ2-2; 8 bases are shared with TRBD1. The V gene's germline CDR1 is SGHAT and CDR2 FQNNGV. CDR3 size: 17 residues. The trim removed 8 bases at V and 2 bases at J, leaving 13 bases unmatched. Written as DNA, the CDR3 is TGTGCCAGCGGACAGGAACCGGGGACAGGAAACACCGGGGAGCTGTTTTTT. It translates to CASGQEPGTGNTGELFF.

In its sample, this clonotype was seen a few times. The V call is TRBV9, the J call TRBJ1-2, with 8 bases that match TRBD1. CDR3 size: 14 residues. The V and J ends lost 3 bases and 4 bases, in that order; junction bases with no gene match: 5. CDR1 is SGDLS and CDR2 is YYNGEE in the germline V gene. The CDR3 here is CASSATGVGYGYTF. CDR3 DNA: TGTGCCAGCAGCGCGACAGGGGTAGGCTATGGCTACACCTTC.

This clonotype was detected only a few times. The chain employs TRBV28 and TRBJ2-3; perhaps TRBD1 as D (6 bases). Germline assignment: CDR1 MDHEN and CDR2 SYDVKM. Trimming shortened V by 6 bases and J by 2 bases, and 27 bases separated the two germline ends. This CDR3 is built from 19 residues. In nucleotides, the CDR3 is TGTGCCAGCAGCCCAGCAGGGGTGCTCCTTAGGGGATCCACAGATACGCAGTATTTT. Translating it yields CASSPAGVLLRGSTDTQYF.

The chain combines TRBV7-2 with TRBJ2-4; 8 positions agree with TRBD2. This CDR3 has 15 residues. The V and J ends lost 3 bases and 0 bases, in that order; junction bases with no gene match: 1. CDR1 and CDR2 from the germline V gene are SGHTA and FQGNSA. This CDR3 is CASSFSGIAKNIQYF. As DNA, the CDR3 is TGTGCCAGCAGCTTTAGCGGGATAGCCAAAAACATTCAGTACTTC.

At least ten counts were recorded for this clonotype. This rearrangement joins TRBV20-1 to TRBJ1-1; tentatively, D is TRBD1 (6 bases). The germline CDR1 and CDR2 sequences are DFQATT and SNEGSKA (reference sequence). This CDR3 region has 13 residues. V lost 0 bases, J lost 5 bases, and 10 bases lay in between. This CDR3 is CSAREGARTEAFF. The CDR3 DNA is TGCAGTGCTAGAGAGGGGGCGAGGACTGAAGCTTTCTTT.

This clonotype appeared many times. The rearrangement joins TRBV7-9 to TRBJ1-2, with D perhaps TRBD1 (6 bases). The germline V and J ends were trimmed by 4 bases and 0 bases, with 18 bases remaining between them. The CDR3 extends over 17 amino acids. Germline V gives CDR1 SEHNR, CDR2 FQNEAQ (reference sequence). The CDR3 sequence: CASSSLLGDKANYGYTF. In nucleotides, the CDR3 is TGTGCCAGCAGCTCCCTACTGGGGGACAAGGCTAACTATGGCTACACCTTC.

In regard to this clonotype: A read error may be the cause here, since a much bigger clone is one base away. This chain connects TRBV29-1 to TRBJ2-3, with D perhaps being TRBD1 or TRBD2 (5 bases each). Germline V gives CDR1 SQVTM, CDR2 ANQGSEA. Trimming cost V 6 bases and J 2 bases, with 15 bases left between them. The CDR3 consists of 14 residues. CDR3 sequence (DNA): TGCAGCGTCCTGGGGGAGCAACTCACAGATACGCAGTATTTT. Translating gives CSVLGEQLTDTQYF.

This clonotype was recorded many times. V gene TRBV20-1 combines with J gene TRBJ2-1, with D maybe TRBD2 (7 bases). Trimming stripped 5 bases from V and 7 bases from J, with 18 bases between. The CDR3 is made up of 14 amino acids. Germline V CDR1 and CDR2: DFQATT, SNEGSKA (reference sequence). CDR3: CSAHRLAGANEQFF. CDR3 coding DNA: TGCAGTGCTCACCGACTAGCAGGGGCAAATGAGCAGTTCTTC.

This clonotype has more than one count but fewer than ten. This rearrangement joins TRBV28 to TRBJ2-2; D not resolved. This CDR3 spans 13 amino acids. CDR1 and CDR2 (germline): MDHEN, SYDVKM. With 6 bases removed from V and 3 bases from J, the gap between germline ends came to 8 bases. The CDR3 loop is CASRHRDTGELFF. The CDR3 DNA reads TGTGCCAGCAGGCATCGCGACACCGGGGAGCTGTTTTTT.

This clonotype was observed a few times. The rearrangement uses TRBV20-1 and TRBJ1-3, with D unresolved. This CDR3 is 13 amino acids long. V lost 0 bases and J 3 bases, leaving 6 bases between the germline ends. Germline values: CDR1 DFQATT, CDR2 SNEGSKA (reference sequence). CDR3 residues: CSARDLDGNTIYF. CDR3 DNA: TGCAGTGCTAGAGATTTAGATGGAAACACCATATATTTT.

This clonotype showed up many times. The chain recombines TRBV13 with TRBJ2-7; the match to TRBD1 covers 9 bases. The CDR3 length is 17 residues. The trim removed 5 bases at V and 3 bases at J, leaving 14 bases unmatched. Germline V gives CDR1 PRHDT, CDR2 FYEKMQ (reference sequence). The CDR3 spells CASSPNPWGDRDYEQYF. The CDR3 nucleotides are TGTGCCAGCAGCCCGAACCCGTGGGGGGACAGGGACTACGAGCAGTACTTC.

This clonotype was observed a few times. The chain is built from TRBV3-1 and TRBJ2-1; no definite D call. The CDR3 extends over 12 amino acids. The V gene lost 3 bases and the J gene lost 4 bases, with 4 bases spanning the gap. Germline V CDR1 and CDR2: LGHDT, YNNKEL (reference sequence). CDR3 DNA: TGTGCCAGCAGCCAGCGGTACAATGAGCAGTTCTTC. Its protein product is CASSQRYNEQFF.

The chain links TRBV7-2 to TRBJ2-1; no clear D gene. This CDR3 has 14 residues. V gave up 3 bases and J gave up 9 bases, with 15 bases separating them. Germline loops: CDR1 SGHTA, CDR2 FQGNSA. The DNA of the CDR3 is TGTGCCAGCAGCTTGAGTGGTCCCCGCGGTGAGCAGTTCTTC. Amino acid sequence: CASSLSGPRGEQFF.

This clonotype was counted only a few times. This chain connects TRBV6-5 to TRBJ1-4; D remains unclear. The CDR3 extends over 16 amino acids. V gave up 0 bases and J gave up 2 bases, with 10 bases separating them. The V gene's germline CDR1 is MNHEY and CDR2 SVGAGI. The CDR3 spells CASSYSSRVTNEKLFF. CDR3 bases: TGTGCCAGCAGTTACTCGAGTCGGGTTACTAATGAAAAACTGTTTTTT.

Comments on this clonotype: This could be a read error, since a much larger clone is one nucleotide away. The chain carries TRBV18 and TRBJ1-2, with no clear D. CDR3 length: 13 amino acids. Germline CDR1 is KGHSH and CDR2 is LQKENI. Here the CDR3 DNA reads TGTGCCAGCTCACCGTCGGAGGACTATGGCAACACCTTC. Its translation is CASSPSEDYGNTF.

This clonotype was counted many times. The chain recombines TRBV5-1 with TRBJ2-7; the match to TRBD1 covers 10 bases. Germline CDR1 reads SGHRS; CDR2 reads YFSETQ. V shed 5 bases, J shed 6 bases, and the junction held 5 bases outside the gene matches. The CDR3 is 13 residues long. The CDR3 reads CASRPGQGSEQYF. The CDR3 nucleotides read TGCGCCAGCAGACCGGGACAGGGGTCCGAGCAGTACTTC.

This chain uses TRBV6-5 with TRBJ2-1, with 13 bases fitting TRBD2. CDR3 length: 15 amino acids. Germline CDR1 is MNHEY and CDR2 is SVGAGI. The junction had 4 bases not matched to a gene; V was cut back by 4 bases and J by 7 bases. CDR3 DNA sequence: TGTGCCAGCAGTTCCCCGGGACTAGCGGGAAATGAGCAGTTCTTC. Translating it yields CASSSPGLAGNEQFF.

The chain carries TRBV11-3 and TRBJ2-1, with D perhaps given as TRBD1 or TRBD2 (5 bases each). V was trimmed by 1 base and J by 0 bases, leaving 10 bases between them. The CDR3 length is 16 residues. Germline V lookup: CDR1 SGHNT, CDR2 YENEEA. The CDR3 sequence: CASSLGGTSSYNEQFF. CDR3 sequence (DNA): TGTGCCAGCAGCTTAGGAGGGACCAGCTCCTACAATGAGCAGTTCTTC.

Only a few counts were recorded for this clonotype. The V gene is TRBV9, the J gene TRBJ1-5; D is unresolved. The CDR3 spans 15 residues. V was pared by 1 base and J by 3 bases, with 11 bases between. Looked up from germline, CDR1 is SGDLS and CDR2 is YYNGEE. Here the CDR3 reads CASSVTWSTNQPQHF. The CDR3 coding sequence is TGTGCCAGCAGCGTAACCTGGTCGACCAATCAGCCCCAGCATTTT.